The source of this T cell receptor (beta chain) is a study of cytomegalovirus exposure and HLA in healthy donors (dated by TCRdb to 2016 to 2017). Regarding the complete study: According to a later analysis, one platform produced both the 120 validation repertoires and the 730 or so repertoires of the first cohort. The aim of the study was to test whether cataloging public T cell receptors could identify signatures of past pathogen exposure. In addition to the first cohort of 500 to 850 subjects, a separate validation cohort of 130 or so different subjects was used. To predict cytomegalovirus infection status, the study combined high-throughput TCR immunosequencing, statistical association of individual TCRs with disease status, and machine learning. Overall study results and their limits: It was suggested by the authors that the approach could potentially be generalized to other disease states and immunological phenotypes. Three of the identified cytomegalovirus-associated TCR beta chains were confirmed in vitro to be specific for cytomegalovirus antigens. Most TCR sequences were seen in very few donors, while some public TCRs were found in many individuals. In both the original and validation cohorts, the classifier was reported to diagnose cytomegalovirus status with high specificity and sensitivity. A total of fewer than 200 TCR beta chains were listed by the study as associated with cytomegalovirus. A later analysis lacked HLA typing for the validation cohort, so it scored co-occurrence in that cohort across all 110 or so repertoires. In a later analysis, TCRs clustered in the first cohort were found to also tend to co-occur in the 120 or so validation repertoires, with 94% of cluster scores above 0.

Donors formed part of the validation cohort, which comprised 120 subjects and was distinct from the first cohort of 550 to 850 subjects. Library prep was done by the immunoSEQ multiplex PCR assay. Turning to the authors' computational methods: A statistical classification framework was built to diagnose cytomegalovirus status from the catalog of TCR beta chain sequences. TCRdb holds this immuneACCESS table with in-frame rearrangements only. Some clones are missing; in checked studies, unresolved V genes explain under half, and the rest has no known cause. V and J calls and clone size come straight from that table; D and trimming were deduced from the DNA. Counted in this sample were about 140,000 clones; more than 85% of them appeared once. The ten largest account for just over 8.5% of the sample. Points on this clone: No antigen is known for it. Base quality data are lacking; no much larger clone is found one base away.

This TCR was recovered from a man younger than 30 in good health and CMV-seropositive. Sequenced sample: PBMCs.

The DNA is as follows: TGCGCCAGCAGCTTGGCCAAATTCGCAGGGGCCCTCTCCGAGCAGTACTTC. Translated, this gives CASSLAKFAGALSEQYF. The rearranged segments are TRBV5-1 and TRBJ2-7; TRBD1 could be the D gene, as 6 bases match. V and J are truncated by 0 bases and 6 bases respectively, leaving an intervening sequence of 22 bases. The CDR3 holds 17 amino acids from the cysteine to the phenylalanine. This entry keeps only the CDR3 DNA: 51 bases, framed from base 1. The germline V gene provides CDR1 SGHRS and CDR2 YFSETQ.